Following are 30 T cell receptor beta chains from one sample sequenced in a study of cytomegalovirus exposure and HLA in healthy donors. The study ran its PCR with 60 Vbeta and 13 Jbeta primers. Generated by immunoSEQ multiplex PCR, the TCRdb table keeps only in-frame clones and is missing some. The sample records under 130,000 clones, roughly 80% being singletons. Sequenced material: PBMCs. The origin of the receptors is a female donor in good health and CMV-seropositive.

The CDR3: CASSSFEGTGGYTF. The CDR3 nucleotides read TGTGCCAGCAGCTCCTTTGAGGGAACCGGTGGCTACACCTTC. This chain links TRBV11-2 with TRBJ1-2; no clear D gene. Trimming took 4 bases from V and 7 from J, leaving 16 bases between them. This CDR3 has 14 residues. The V gene's germline CDR1 is SGHAT and CDR2 FQNNGV.

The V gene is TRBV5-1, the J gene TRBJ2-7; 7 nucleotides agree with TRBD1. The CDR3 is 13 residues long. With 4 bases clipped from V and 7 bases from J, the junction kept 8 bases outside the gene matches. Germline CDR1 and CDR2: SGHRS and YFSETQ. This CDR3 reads CASSLDRAWEQYF. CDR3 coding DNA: TGCGCCAGCAGCCTAGACAGGGCTTGGGAGCAGTACTTC. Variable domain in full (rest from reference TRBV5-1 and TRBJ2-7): KAGVTQTPRYLIKTRGQQVTLSCSPISGHRSVSWYQQTPGQGLQFLFEYFSETQRNKGNFPGRFSGRQFSNSRSEMNVSTLELGDSALYLCASSLDRAWEQYFGPGTRLTVT.

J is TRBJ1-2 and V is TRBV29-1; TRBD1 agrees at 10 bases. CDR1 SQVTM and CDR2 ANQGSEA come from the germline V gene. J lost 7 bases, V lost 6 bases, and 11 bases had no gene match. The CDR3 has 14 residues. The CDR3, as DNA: TGCAGCGTGGGAGCGACAGGGGGCATGGGTGGCTACACCTTC. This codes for CSVGATGGMGGYTF.

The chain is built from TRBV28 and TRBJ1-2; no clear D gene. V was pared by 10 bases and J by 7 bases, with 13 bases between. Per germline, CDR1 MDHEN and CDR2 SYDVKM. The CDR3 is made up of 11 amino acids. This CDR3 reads CAIGMRVGYTF. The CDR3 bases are TGTGCCATAGGTATGCGGGTTGGCTACACCTTC.

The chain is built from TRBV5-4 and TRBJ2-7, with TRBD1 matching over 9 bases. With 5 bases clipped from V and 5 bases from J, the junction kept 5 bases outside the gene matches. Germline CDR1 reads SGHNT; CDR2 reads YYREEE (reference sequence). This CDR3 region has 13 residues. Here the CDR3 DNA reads TGTGCCAGCAGTTCACAGGGGGCCCACGAGCAGTACTTC. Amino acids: CASSSQGAHEQYF.

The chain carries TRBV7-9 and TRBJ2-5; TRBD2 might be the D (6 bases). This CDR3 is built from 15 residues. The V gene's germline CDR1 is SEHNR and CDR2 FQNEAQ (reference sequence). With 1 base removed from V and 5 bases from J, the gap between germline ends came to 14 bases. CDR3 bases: TGTGCCAGCAGCTTAGGGACGGGGGATGAGGAGACCCAGTACTTC. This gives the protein CASSLGTGDEETQYF.

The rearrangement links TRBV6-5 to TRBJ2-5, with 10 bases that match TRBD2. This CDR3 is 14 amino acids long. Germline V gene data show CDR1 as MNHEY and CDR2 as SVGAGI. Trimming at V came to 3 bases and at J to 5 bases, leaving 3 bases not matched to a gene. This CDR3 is CASSYGSGRETQYF. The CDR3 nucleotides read TGTGCCAGCAGTTATGGTAGCGGGAGGGAGACCCAGTACTTC.

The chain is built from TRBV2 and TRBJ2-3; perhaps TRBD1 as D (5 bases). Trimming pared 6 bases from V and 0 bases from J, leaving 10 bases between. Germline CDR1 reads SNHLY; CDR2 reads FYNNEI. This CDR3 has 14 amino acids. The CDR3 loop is CASRRQKSTDTQYF. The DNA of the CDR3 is TGTGCCAGCAGGAGACAGAAAAGCACAGATACGCAGTATTTT.

The DNA of the CDR3 is TGTGCCAGCAGCACACAGGTTTTCGGCGAGCAGTACTTC. Its translation: CASSTQVFGEQYF. The genes are TRBV14 and TRBJ2-7; weak D call: TRBD1 (5 bases). From germline, CDR1 is SGHDN and CDR2 FVKESK. This CDR3 comprises 13 residues. V lost 5 bases and J 6 bases, leaving 14 bases between the germline ends.

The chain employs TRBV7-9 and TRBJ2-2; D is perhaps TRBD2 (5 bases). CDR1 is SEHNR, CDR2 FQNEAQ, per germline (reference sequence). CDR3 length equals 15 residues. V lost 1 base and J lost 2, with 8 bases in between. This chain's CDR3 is CASSLGASNTGELFF. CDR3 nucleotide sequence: TGTGCCAGCAGCTTAGGGGCTAGCAACACCGGGGAGCTGTTTTTT.

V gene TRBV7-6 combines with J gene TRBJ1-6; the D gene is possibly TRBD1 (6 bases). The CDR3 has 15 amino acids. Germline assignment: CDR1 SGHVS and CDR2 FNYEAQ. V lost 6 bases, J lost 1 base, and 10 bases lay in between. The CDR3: CASSQRGSYNSPLHF. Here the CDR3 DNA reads TGTGCCAGCAGTCAAAGGGGGTCCTATAATTCACCCCTCCACTTT. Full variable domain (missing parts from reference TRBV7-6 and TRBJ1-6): GAGVSQSPRYKVTKRGQDVALRCDPISGHVSLYWYRQALGQGPEFLTYFNYEAQQDKSGLPNDRFSAERPEGSISTLTIQRTEQRDSAMYRCASSQRGSYNSPLHFGNGTRLTVT.

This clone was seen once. CDR3 protein: CASSLASNYEQYF. The CDR3 DNA reads as TGCGCCAGCAGCTTGGCGTCGAACTACGAGCAGTACTTC. V usage is TRBV5-1 and J usage is TRBJ2-5, with no clear D. The J call may be mistaken, given a closer DNA end match to TRBJ2-7. The V gene's germline CDR1 is SGHRS and CDR2 YFSETQ. This CDR3 is built from 13 residues.

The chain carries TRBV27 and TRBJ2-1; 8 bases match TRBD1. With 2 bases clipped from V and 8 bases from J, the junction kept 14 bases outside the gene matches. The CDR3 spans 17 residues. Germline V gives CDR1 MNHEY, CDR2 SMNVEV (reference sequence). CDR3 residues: CASSLRTGTGYPYEQFF. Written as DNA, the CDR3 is TGTGCCAGCAGTTTACGGACCGGGACAGGCTACCCCTATGAGCAGTTCTTC.

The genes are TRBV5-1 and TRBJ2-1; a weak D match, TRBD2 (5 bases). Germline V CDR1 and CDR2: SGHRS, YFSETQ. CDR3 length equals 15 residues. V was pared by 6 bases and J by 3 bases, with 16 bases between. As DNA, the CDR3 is TGCGCCAGCACCTCAGGATCGGGGTACTACAATGAGCAGTTCTTC. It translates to CASTSGSGYYNEQFF.

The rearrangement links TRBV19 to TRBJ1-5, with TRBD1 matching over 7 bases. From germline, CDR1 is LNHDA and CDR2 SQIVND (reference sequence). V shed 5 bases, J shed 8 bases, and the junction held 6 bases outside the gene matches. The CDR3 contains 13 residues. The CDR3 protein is CASSPNRGEPQHF. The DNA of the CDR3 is TGTGCCAGTAGTCCAAACAGGGGTGAGCCCCAGCATTTT.

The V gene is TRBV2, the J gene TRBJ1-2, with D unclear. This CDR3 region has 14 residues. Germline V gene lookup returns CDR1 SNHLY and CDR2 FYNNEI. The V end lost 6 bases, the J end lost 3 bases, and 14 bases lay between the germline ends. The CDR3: CASSRSEVDYGYTF. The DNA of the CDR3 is TGTGCCAGCAGCCGATCGGAGGTGGACTATGGCTACACCTTC.

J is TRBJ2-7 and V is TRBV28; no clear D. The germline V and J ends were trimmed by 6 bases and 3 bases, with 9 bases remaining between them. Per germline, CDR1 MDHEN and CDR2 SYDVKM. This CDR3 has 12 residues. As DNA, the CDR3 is TGTGCCAGCAGGCGGATGGGCTACGAGCAGTACTTC. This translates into CASRRMGYEQYF.

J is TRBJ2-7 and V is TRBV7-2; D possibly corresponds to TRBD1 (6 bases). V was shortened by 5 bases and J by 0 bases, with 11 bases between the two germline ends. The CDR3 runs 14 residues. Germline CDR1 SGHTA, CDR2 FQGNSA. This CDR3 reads CASSPGVGSYEQYF. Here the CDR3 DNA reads TGTGCCAGCAGCCCAGGGGTCGGCTCCTACGAGCAGTACTTC.

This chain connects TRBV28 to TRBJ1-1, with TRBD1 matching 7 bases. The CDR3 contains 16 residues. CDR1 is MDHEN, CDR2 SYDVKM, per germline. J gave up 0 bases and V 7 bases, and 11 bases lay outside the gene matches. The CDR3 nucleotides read TGTGCCAGCAACGGACAGGTGGTTCGCATGAACACTGAAGCTTTCTTT. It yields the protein CASNGQVVRMNTEAFF.

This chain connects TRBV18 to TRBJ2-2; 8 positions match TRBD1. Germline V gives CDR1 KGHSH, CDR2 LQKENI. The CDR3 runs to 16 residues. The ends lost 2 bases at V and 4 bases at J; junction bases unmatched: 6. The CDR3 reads CASSPGQGSFTGELFF. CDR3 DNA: TGTGCCAGCTCACCAGGACAGGGTTCGTTCACCGGGGAGCTGTTTTTT. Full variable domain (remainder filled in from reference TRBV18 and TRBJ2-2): NAGVMQNPRHLVRRRGQEARLRCSPMKGHSHVYWYRQLPEEGLKFMVYLQKENIIDESGMPKERFSAEFPKEGPSILRIQQVVRGDSAAYFCASSPGQGSFTGELFFGEGSRLTVL.

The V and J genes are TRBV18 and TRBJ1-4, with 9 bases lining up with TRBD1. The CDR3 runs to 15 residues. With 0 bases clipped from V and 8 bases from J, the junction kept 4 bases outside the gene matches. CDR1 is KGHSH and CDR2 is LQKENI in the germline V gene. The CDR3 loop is CASSPPGQGGEKLFF. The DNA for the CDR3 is TGTGCCAGCTCACCACCGGGACAGGGAGGAGAAAAACTGTTTTTT.

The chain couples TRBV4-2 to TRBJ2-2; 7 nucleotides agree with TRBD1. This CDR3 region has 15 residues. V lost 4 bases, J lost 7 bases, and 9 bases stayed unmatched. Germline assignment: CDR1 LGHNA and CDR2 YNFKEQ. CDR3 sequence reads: CASSPPVRQGGELFF. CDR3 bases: TGTGCCAGCAGCCCACCAGTTCGACAGGGCGGGGAGCTGTTTTTT.

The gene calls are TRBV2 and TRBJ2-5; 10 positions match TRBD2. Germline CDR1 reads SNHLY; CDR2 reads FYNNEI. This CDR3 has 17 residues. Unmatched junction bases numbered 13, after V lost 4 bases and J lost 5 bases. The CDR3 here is CASSGATSGFIGETQYF. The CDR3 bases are TGTGCCAGCAGTGGAGCGACTAGCGGGTTTATTGGGGAGACCCAGTACTTC.

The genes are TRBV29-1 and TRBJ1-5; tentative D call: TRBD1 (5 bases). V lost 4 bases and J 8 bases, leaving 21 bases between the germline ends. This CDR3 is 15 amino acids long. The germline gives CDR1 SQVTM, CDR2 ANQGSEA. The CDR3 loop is CSVAQGTALFEPQHF. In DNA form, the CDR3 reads TGCAGCGTTGCGCAGGGTACGGCCCTATTTGAGCCCCAGCATTTT.

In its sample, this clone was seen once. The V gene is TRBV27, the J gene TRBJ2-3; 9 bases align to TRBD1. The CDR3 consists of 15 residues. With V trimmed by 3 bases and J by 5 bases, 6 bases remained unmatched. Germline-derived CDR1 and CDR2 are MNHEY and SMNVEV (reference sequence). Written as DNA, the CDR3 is TGTGCCAGCAGTTTGCGGGGGACAGGGCGAGATACGCAGTATTTT. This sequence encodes CASSLRGTGRDTQYF.

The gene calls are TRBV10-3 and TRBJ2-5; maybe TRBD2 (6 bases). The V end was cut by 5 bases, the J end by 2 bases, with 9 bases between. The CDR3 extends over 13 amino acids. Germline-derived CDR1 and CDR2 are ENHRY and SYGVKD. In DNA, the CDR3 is TGTGCCATCAGTTCCGGGACTCAAGAGACCCAGTACTTC. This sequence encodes CAISSGTQETQYF.

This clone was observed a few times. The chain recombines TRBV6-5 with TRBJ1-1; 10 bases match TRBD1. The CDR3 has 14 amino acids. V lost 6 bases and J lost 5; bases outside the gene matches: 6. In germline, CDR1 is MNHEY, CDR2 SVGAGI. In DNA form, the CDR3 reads TGTGCCAGCAGCTCTCGGACAGGGGGGACTGAAGCTTTCTTT. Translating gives CASSSRTGGTEAFF.

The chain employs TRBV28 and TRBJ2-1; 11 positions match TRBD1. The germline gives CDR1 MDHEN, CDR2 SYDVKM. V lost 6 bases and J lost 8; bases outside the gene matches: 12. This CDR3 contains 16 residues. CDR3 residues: CASRRIPGQGVDEQFF. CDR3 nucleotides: TGTGCCAGCAGACGTATCCCGGGACAGGGGGTCGATGAGCAGTTCTTC.

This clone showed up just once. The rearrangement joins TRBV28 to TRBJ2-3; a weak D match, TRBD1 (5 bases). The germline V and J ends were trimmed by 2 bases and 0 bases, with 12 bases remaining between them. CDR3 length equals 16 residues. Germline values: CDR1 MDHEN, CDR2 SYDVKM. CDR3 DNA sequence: TGTGCCAGCAGTTTACCCAGGGCCTCTAGCACAGATACGCAGTATTTT. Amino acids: CASSLPRASSTDTQYF. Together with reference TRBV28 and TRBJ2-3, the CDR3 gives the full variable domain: DVKVTQSSRYLVKRTGEKVFLECVQDMDHENMFWYRQDPGLGLRLIYFSYDVKMKEKGDIPEGYSVSREKKERFSLILESASTNQTSMYLCASSLPRASSTDTQYFGPGTRLTVL.

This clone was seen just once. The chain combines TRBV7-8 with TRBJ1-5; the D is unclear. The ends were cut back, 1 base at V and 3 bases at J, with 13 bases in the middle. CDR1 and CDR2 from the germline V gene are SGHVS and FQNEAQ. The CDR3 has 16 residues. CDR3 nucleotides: TGTGCCAGCAGCTTAGAAGGCAGGTGGGTCAATCAGCCCCAGCATTTT. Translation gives CASSLEGRWVNQPQHF.